These 21 T cell receptor beta chains were all obtained from the same sample, sequenced in a study of cytomegalovirus exposure and HLA in healthy donors. Researchers ran the PCR with 60 Vbeta and 13 Jbeta primers. Produced via immunoSEQ multiplex PCR; TCRdb's table is partial and in-frame only. This table has roughly 120,000 clones, about 81% appearing once. Input material: PBMCs. Receptors were obtained from a middle-aged woman in good health and CMV-seropositive.

The gene calls are TRBV25-1 and TRBJ2-2, with TRBD1 matching over 10 bases. Per the germline V gene, CDR1 is MGHDK and CDR2 is SYGVNS. V gave up 9 bases and J gave up 5 bases; unmatched junction bases: 12. This CDR3 is 16 amino acids long. The CDR3 is CASRNSRTGGTGELFF. CDR3 DNA sequence: TGTGCCAGTAGAAACTCGCGGACAGGGGGGACCGGGGAGCTGTTTTTT.

This clone was found once. This chain uses TRBV15 with TRBJ2-7; a possible D gene is TRBD1 (6 bases). V lost 9 bases and J 0 bases, leaving 15 bases between the germline ends. The CDR3 runs 14 residues. Germline CDR1 is LNHNV and CDR2 is YYDKDF (reference sequence). The CDR3 protein is CATARDIPSYEQYF. The CDR3 DNA is TGTGCCACTGCCCGGGACATTCCCTCCTACGAGCAGTACTTC.

V is TRBV27 and J is TRBJ1-2; D call uncertain. The germline V gene has CDR1 MNHEY and CDR2 SMNVEV (reference sequence). The CDR3 extends over 14 amino acids. Trimming shortened V by 5 bases and J by 4 bases, and 14 bases separated the two germline ends. The CDR3 DNA reads as TGTGCCAGCAGTCTGAGGGAGTTGGGCTATGGCTACACCTTC. Residues: CASSLRELGYGYTF.

This chain's CDR3 is CASRQGGSEKLFF. CDR3 nucleotides: TGTGCCAGCAGGCAGGGAGGTAGTGAAAAACTGTTTTTT. V usage is TRBV28 and J usage is TRBJ1-4; weak D call: TRBD1 (5 bases). Germline V gives CDR1 MDHEN, CDR2 SYDVKM. With 6 bases removed from V and 7 bases from J, the gap between germline ends came to 12 bases. The CDR3 sequence is 13 residues long.

The chain uses TRBV5-4 and TRBJ2-5; D call uncertain. The CDR3 consists of 14 residues. Germline CDR1 reads SGHNT; CDR2 reads YYREEE (reference sequence). Deletions cut 0 bases from V and 2 bases from J, with 8 bases between. CDR3 amino acids: CASSLANRQETQYF. Here the CDR3 DNA reads TGTGCCAGCAGCTTGGCGAACAGACAAGAGACCCAGTACTTC.

This clone was seen a few times. The chain recombines TRBV25-1 with TRBJ1-2; 7 bases align to TRBD1. CDR1 and CDR2 (germline): MGHDK, SYGVNS. Trimming cost V 6 bases and J 5 bases; bases outside gene matches: 12. The CDR3 is 15 amino acids. The CDR3 loop is CASSPGGSVPYGYTF. In DNA form, the CDR3 reads TGTGCCAGCAGCCCAGGGGGTAGCGTTCCGTATGGCTACACCTTC.

The chain has TRBV29-1 and TRBJ1-5, with 8 bases that match TRBD1. V trimming: 6 bases; J trimming: 4 bases; junction bases outside the gene matches: 11. This CDR3 is built from 15 residues. The V gene's germline CDR1 is SQVTM and CDR2 ANQGSEA. CDR3 amino acids: CSVSQGASSNQPQHF. The CDR3 DNA sequence: TGCAGCGTCTCTCAGGGGGCGAGTTCAAATCAGCCCCAGCATTTT. The full variable domain, in which reference TRBV29-1 and TRBJ1-5 provide the parts outside the CDR3, is SAVISQKPSRDICQRGTSLTIQCQVDSQVTMMFWYRQQPGQSLTLIATANQGSEATYESGFVIDKFPISRPNLTFSTLTVSNMSPEDSSIYLCSVSQGASSNQPQHFGDGTRLSIL.

This chain connects TRBV2 to TRBJ1-1; TRBD1 matches 11 bases. The junction had 9 bases not matched to a gene; V was cut back by 3 bases and J by 3 bases. Germline V lookup: CDR1 SNHLY, CDR2 FYNNEI. The CDR3 runs 17 residues. The CDR3 region is CASSDGGDRGTYTEAFF. The CDR3 DNA sequence: TGTGCCAGCAGTGACGGAGGGGACAGGGGGACTTACACTGAAGCTTTCTTT.

This chain joins TRBV27 and TRBJ1-2; D is unclear. This CDR3 comprises 11 residues. V lost 8 bases to trimming and J lost 4 bases, with 8 bases between them. CDR1 is MNHEY and CDR2 is SMNVEV in the germline V gene (reference sequence). CDR3 amino acids: CASGEGYGYTF. The CDR3 DNA follows: TGTGCCAGCGGAGAGGGCTATGGCTACACCTTC.

This chain links TRBV4-2 with TRBJ1-4, with 10 nucleotides matching TRBD1. Germline assignment: CDR1 LGHNA and CDR2 YNFKEQ. The CDR3 has 15 residues. V was pared by 4 bases and J by 6 bases, with 5 bases of the junction left unmatched. Here the CDR3 reads CASSLGQGGHEKLFF. As DNA, the CDR3 is TGTGCCAGCAGCCTTGGACAGGGGGGGCATGAAAAACTGTTTTTT.

The J gene is TRBJ2-2, the V gene TRBV9; the D gene is possibly TRBD1 (6 bases). The V gene's germline CDR1 is SGDLS and CDR2 YYNGEE. Trimming pared 0 bases from V and 2 bases from J, leaving 8 bases between. The length of the CDR3 is 15 residues. The DNA for the CDR3 is TGTGCCAGCAGCGTAGAGGGGGTAAACACCGGGGAGCTGTTTTTT. This gives the protein CASSVEGVNTGELFF.

The J gene is TRBJ1-1, the V gene TRBV10-1; the match to TRBD1 covers 8 bases. The J segment lost 2 bases and the V segment lost 4 bases, leaving 3 bases of the junction unmatched. The CDR3 is 14 residues long. Germline assignment: CDR1 WNHNN and CDR2 SYGVQD (reference sequence). The CDR3 DNA reads as TGCGCCAGCAGTGTACCAGGGGGCAACACTGAAGCTTTCTTT. Translation gives CASSVPGGNTEAFF.

The genes are TRBV5-8 and TRBJ1-1; unclear D gene. V was shortened by 0 bases and J by 2 bases, with 11 bases between the two germline ends. CDR1 SGHTS and CDR2 YDEGEE come from the germline V gene. The CDR3 covers 15 residues. CDR3 amino acids: CASSLVGGVNTEAFF. CDR3 in DNA: TGTGCCAGCAGCTTGGTCGGCGGGGTAAACACTGAAGCTTTCTTT. The full variable domain, in which reference TRBV5-8 and TRBJ1-1 provide the parts outside the CDR3, is EAGVTQSPTHLIKTRGQQATLRCSPISGHTSVYWYQQALGLGLQFLLWYDEGEERNRGNFPPRFSGRQFPNYSSELNVNALELEDSALYLCASSLVGGVNTEAFFGQGTRLTVV.

This clone was detected only a few times. V gene TRBV28 combines with J gene TRBJ2-7, with TRBD2 matching 9 bases. The V and J ends lost 4 bases and 6 bases, in that order; junction bases with no gene match: 16. The CDR3 runs to 17 residues. From germline, CDR1 is MDHEN and CDR2 SYDVKM. CDR3: CASSSNRKTGTSPEQYF. As DNA, the CDR3 is TGTGCCAGCAGTTCGAACAGAAAAACCGGGACTAGCCCCGAGCAGTACTTC. Complete variable domain (other parts from reference TRBV28 and TRBJ2-7): DVKVTQSSRYLVKRTGEKVFLECVQDMDHENMFWYRQDPGLGLRLIYFSYDVKMKEKGDIPEGYSVSREKKERFSLILESASTNQTSMYLCASSSNRKTGTSPEQYFGPGTRLTVT.

V usage is TRBV6-6 and J usage is TRBJ2-1; 8 bases align to TRBD1. In germline, CDR1 is MNHNY, CDR2 SVGAGI (reference sequence). After removal of 5 bases from V and 6 bases from J, the junction contained 6 bases not matched to a gene. The CDR3 length is 14 residues. This CDR3 reads CASSLRTGRNEQFF. The CDR3 nucleotides read TGTGCCAGCAGTCTTCGGACAGGGCGCAATGAGCAGTTCTTC.

This chain joins TRBV19 and TRBJ2-2, with TRBD2 identical over 10 bases. The J segment lost 3 bases and the V segment lost 5 bases, leaving 15 bases of the junction unmatched. Looked up from germline, CDR1 is LNHDA and CDR2 is SQIVND (reference sequence). The CDR3 length is 19 residues. The CDR3 here is CASSLRGERGGWDTGELFF. The CDR3 DNA reads TGTGCCAGTAGTCTCAGGGGGGAGCGGGGGGGCTGGGACACCGGGGAGCTGTTTTTT.

The chain links TRBV28 to TRBJ1-3; D is possibly TRBD1 (5 bases). Germline values: CDR1 MDHEN, CDR2 SYDVKM. The CDR3 runs 16 residues. V shed 3 bases and J shed 0 bases, with 12 bases lying between them. In DNA form, the CDR3 reads TGTGCCAGCAGTTTTACCCAGGGTCTCTCTGGAAACACCATATATTTT. Amino acid sequence: CASSFTQGLSGNTIYF. Variable domain in full (rest from reference TRBV28 and TRBJ1-3): DVKVTQSSRYLVKRTGEKVFLECVQDMDHENMFWYRQDPGLGLRLIYFSYDVKMKEKGDIPEGYSVSREKKERFSLILESASTNQTSMYLCASSFTQGLSGNTIYFGEGSWLTVV.

The rearrangement joins TRBV7-9 to TRBJ2-5; 9 bases are a match to TRBD2. The V segment lost 0 bases and the J segment 2 bases; nucleotides outside the gene matches: 4. The CDR3 has 16 residues. Germline CDR1 is SEHNR and CDR2 is FQNEAQ (reference sequence). The CDR3 nucleotides are TGTGCCAGCAGCTTAGCGCATCTAGCGGGGCAAGAGACCCAGTACTTC. Protein product: CASSLAHLAGQETQYF.

The chain is built from TRBV30 and TRBJ1-4; D gene uncertain. V lost 2 bases and J lost 0, with 10 bases in between. The CDR3 totals 15 residues. In germline, CDR1 is GTSNPN, CDR2 SVGIG (reference sequence). CDR3 bases: TGTGCCTGGAGTCTTGCGGTGGCAACTAATGAAAAACTGTTTTTT. Translated, it gives CAWSLAVATNEKLFF.

J is TRBJ1-5 and V is TRBV28; D is unresolved. Germline V gives CDR1 MDHEN, CDR2 SYDVKM. V lost 5 bases to trimming and J lost 5 bases, with 25 bases between them. This CDR3 has 18 residues. The CDR3 reads CASSPNLQALLNDQPQHF. The DNA for the CDR3 is TGTGCCAGCAGTCCAAACCTCCAGGCCCTCTTAAATGATCAGCCCCAGCATTTT.

This clone was recorded a few times. The rearrangement joins TRBV29-1 to TRBJ2-7; D ambiguous. V was trimmed by 2 bases and J by 3 bases, leaving 8 bases between them. Germline V gives CDR1 SQVTM, CDR2 ANQGSEA. This CDR3 is built from 12 residues. The CDR3 loop reads CSVEISNYEQYF. The CDR3 DNA follows: TGCAGCGTTGAAATTTCAAACTACGAGCAGTACTTC.